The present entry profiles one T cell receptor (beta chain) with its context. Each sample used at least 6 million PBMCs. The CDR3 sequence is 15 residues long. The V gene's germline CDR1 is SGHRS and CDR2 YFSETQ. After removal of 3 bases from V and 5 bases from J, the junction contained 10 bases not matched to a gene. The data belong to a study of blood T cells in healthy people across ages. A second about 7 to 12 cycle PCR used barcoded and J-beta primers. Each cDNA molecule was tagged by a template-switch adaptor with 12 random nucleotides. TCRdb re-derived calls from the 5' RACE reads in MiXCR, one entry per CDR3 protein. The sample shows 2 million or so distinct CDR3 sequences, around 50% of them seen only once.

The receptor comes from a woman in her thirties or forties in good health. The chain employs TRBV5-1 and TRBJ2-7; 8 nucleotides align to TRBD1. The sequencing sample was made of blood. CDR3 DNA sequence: TGCGCCAGCAGCTCTGGGCGGACAGGGACGGACGAGCAGTACTTC. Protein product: CASSSGRTGTDEQYF.